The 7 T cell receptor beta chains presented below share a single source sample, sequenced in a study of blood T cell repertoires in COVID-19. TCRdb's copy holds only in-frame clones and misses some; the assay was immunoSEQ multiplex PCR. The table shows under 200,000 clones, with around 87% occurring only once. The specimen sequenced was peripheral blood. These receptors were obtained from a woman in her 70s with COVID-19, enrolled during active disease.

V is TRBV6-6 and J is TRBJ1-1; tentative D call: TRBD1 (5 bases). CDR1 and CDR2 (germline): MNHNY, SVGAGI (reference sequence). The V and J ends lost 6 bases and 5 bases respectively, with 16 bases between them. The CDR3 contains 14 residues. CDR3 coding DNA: TGTGCCAGCAGGGTCGGTTCAGGGCTGACTGAAGCTTTCTTT. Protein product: CASRVGSGLTEAFF.

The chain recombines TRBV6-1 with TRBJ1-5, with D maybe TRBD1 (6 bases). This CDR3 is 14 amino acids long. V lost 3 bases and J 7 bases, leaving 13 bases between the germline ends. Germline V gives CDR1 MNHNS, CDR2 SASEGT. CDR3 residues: CASSDGGAQQPQHF. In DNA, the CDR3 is TGTGCCAGCAGTGACGGGGGGGCACAGCAGCCCCAGCATTTT.

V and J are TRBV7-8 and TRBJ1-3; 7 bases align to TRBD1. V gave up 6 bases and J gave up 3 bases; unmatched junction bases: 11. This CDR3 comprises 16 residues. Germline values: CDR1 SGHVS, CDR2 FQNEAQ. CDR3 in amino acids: CASRGGRGRGGNTIYF. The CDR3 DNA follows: TGTGCCAGCAGGGGGGGCAGGGGGAGAGGTGGAAACACCATATATTTT.

The chain's CDR3 is CASSQVRSTGGAHSNQPQHF. CDR3 coding DNA: TGTGCCAGCAGCCAGGTGCGCTCGACAGGCGGTGCGCATAGCAATCAGCCCCAGCATTTT. The V gene is TRBV4-2, the J gene TRBJ1-5; a possible D gene is TRBD1 (6 bases). The CDR3 length is 20 residues. CDR1 is LGHNA and CDR2 is YNFKEQ in the germline V gene. Trimming pared 3 bases from V and 0 bases from J, leaving 24 bases between.

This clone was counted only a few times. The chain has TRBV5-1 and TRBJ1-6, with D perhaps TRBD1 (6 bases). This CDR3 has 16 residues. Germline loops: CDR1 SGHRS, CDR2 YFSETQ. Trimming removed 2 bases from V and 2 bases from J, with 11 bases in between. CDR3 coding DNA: TGCGCCAGCAGCTTAACAGGGAGCGCCTATAATTCACCCCTCCACTTT. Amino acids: CASSLTGSAYNSPLHF.

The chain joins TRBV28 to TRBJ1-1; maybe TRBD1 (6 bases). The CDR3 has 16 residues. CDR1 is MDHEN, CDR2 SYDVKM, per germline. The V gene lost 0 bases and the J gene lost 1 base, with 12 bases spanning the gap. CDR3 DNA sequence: TGTGCCAGCAGTTTATGGAAGGGGGGGAGGAACACTGAAGCTTTCTTT. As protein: CASSLWKGGRNTEAFF.

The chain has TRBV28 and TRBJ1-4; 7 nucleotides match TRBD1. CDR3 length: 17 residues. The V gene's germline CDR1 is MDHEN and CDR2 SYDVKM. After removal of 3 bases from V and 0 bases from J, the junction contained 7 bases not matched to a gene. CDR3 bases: TGTGCCAGCAGTTTGGGACAGTCTCCTTCAACTAATGAAAAACTGTTTTTT. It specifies CASSLGQSPSTNEKLFF.